A selection of T cell receptor beta chains follows, all from one sample in a study of blood T cell repertoires in COVID-19. Assay: immunoSEQ multiplex PCR; the TCRdb copy retains only in-frame clones and omits some. The sample includes about 160,000 clones, around four fifths of them seen just once. Sequencing input: peripheral blood. All receptors come from an older man with acute or convalescent COVID-19. Each CDR3 is given with its conserved first and last residue. Each record gives: J gene, D gene, V gene, CDR3 DNA, CDR3 protein. A D gene is named only where the DNA matches it firmly.

TRBJ2-2 TRBD1 TRBV5-1 TGCGCCAGCAGCTCGCAGGGGGCTCTAGCCGGGGAGCTGTTTTTT CASSSQGALAGELFF
TRBJ1-5 TRBD1 TRBV19 TGTGCCAGTAGTATAGAAGCCGGACAGGTCGGCCGCCAGCCCCAGCATTTT CASSIEAGQVGRQPQHF
TRBJ2-5 - TRBV7-8 TGTGCCAGCAGCGGGCGGGTAGCAGCGGAGACCCAGTACTTC CASSGRVAAETQYF
TRBJ2-5 TRBD1 TRBV7-9 TGTGCCAGCAGCTCCCGGGACAGGGTAGGAGAGACCCAGTACTTC CASSSRDRVGETQYF
TRBJ1-5 - TRBV20-1 TGCAGTGCTAGTGGGGGGGGAGGGGCATATAGCAATCAGCCCCAGCATTTT CSASGGGGAYSNQPQHF
TRBJ2-7 TRBD2 TRBV7-2 TGTGCCAGCAGCTCTACTAGCGGGAAAAGTGAGCAGTACTTC CASSSTSGKSEQYF
TRBJ2-5 TRBD1 TRBV6-5 TGTGCCAGCAGTTACGGGACAGAAGAGACCCAGTACTTC CASSYGTEETQYF
TRBJ1-2 TRBD1 TRBV4-1 TGCGCCAGCAGCTCAGAACAGGGGGCGCGAAACTATGGCTACACCTTC CASSSEQGARNYGYTF
TRBJ2-5 TRBD2 TRBV6-2/TRBV6-3 TGTGCCAGCAGTCGCGGACTAGCGGGAGGCCGACAAGAGACCCAGTACTTC CASSRGLAGGRQETQYF
TRBJ1-5 - TRBV24-1 TGTGCCACCAGTGATGGGGCAAGTTATAGCAATCAGCCCCAGCATTTT CATSDGASYSNQPQHF
TRBJ2-1 - TRBV3-1/TRBV3-2 TGTGCCAGCAGCCAAGAACTCTCGAGCTACAATGAGCAGTTCTTC CASSQELSSYNEQFF
TRBJ2-1 TRBD1 TRBV11-2 TGTGCCAGCAGCTCCGGGACAGGGGACTACAATGAGCAGTTCTTC CASSSGTGDYNEQFF